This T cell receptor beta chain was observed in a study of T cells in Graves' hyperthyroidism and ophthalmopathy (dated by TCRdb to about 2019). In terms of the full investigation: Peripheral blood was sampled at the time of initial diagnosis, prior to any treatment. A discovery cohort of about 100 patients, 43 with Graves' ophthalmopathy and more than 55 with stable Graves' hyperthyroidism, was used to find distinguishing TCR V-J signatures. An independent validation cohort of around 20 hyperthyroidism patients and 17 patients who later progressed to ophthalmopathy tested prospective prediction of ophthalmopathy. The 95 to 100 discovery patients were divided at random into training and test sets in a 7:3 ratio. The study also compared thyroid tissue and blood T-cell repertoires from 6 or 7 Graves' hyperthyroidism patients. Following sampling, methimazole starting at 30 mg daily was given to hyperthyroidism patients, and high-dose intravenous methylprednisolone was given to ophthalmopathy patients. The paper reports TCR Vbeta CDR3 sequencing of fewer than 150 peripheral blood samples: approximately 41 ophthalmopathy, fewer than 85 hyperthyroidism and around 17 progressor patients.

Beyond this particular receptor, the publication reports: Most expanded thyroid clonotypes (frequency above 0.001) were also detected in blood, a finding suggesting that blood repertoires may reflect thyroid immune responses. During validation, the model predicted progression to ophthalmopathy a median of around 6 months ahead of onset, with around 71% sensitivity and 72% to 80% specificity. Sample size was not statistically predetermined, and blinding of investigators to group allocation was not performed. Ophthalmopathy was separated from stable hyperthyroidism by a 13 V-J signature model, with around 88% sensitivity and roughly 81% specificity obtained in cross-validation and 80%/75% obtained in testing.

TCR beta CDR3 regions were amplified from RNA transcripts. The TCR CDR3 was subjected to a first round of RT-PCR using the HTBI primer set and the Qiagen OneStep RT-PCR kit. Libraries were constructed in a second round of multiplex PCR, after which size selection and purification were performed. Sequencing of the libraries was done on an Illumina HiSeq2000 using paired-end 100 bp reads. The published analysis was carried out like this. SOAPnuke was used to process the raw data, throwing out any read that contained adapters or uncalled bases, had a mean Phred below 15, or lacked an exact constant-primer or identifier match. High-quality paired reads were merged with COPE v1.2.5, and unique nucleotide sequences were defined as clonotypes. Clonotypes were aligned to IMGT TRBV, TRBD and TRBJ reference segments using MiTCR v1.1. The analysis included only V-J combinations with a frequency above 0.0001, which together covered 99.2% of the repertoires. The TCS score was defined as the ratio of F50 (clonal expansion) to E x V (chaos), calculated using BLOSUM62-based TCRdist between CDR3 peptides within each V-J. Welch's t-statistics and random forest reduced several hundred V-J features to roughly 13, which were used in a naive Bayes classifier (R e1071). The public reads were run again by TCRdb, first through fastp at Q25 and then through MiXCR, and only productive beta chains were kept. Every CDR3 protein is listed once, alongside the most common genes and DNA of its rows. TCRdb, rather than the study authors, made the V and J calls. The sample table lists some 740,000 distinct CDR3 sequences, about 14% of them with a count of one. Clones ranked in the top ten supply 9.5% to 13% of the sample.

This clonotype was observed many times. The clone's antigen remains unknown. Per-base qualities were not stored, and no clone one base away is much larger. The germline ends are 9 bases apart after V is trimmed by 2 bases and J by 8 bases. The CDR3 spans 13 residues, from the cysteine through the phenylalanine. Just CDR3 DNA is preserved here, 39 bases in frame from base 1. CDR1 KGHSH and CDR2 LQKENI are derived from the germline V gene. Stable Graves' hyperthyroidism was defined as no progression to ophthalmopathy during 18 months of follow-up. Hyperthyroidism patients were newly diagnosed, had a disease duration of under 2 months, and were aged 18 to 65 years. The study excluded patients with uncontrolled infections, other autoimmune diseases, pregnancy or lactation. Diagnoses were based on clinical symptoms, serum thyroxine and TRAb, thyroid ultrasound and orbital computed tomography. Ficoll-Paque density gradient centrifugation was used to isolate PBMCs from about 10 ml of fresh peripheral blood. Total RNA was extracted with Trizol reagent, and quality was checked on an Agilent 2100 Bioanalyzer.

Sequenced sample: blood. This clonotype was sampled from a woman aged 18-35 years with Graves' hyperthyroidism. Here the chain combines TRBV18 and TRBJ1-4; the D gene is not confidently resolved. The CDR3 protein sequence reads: CASSPGREEKLFF. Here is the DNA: TGTGCCAGCTCACCAGGGAGGGAAGAAAAACTGTTTTTT.